This entry is about one TCR beta chain. No cognate antigen has been identified for it. No clone much larger than this one lies a single base away; base qualities are absent. The data derive from a study of OX40 agonist ivuxolimab in advanced cancers. Background on the whole study: Ivuxolimab was a fully human IgG2 agonistic monoclonal antibody targeting the costimulatory receptor OX40 (CD134). The paper covers the monotherapy dose-escalation part of the phase I ivuxolimab trial, which included N ≈ 57 patients. A male proportion of roughly 80% and a mean age of approximately 61 years, ranging from roughly 23 to 80, were recorded for the dose-escalation cohort. Peripheral TCRbeta sequencing was intended to test whether TCR sequence diversity was altered and clonal T-cell expansion was caused by ivuxolimab. Of the approximately 50 dose-escalation patients, hepatocellular carcinoma was present in around 20, melanoma in roughly 15, renal cell carcinoma in 9 and head and neck cancer in 9. Partial responses occurred in three dose-escalation patients, of whom one had hepatocellular carcinoma and two had cutaneous melanoma. Prior anti-PD-1, anti-PD-L1 or anti-CTLA-4 therapy was permitted, and about 40% of dose-escalation patients had received checkpoint inhibitors. Intravenous ivuxolimab was administered to patients every 2 weeks at six dose levels: 0.01, 0.1, 0.3, 1.5, 3 and 10 mg/kg. Broad study findings and their caveats: At doses from 0.1 to 3.0 mg/kg, clonal expansion was seen in both CD4+ and CD8+ blood T cells between baseline and week 6. In the 0.1-3.0 mg/kg groups, partial responders were among the patients with the lowest normalized peripheral clonal expansion, particularly in CD8+ T cells. Low levels of normalized T-cell clonal expansion were also seen in some patients who did not respond. On average, CD8+ T cells showed more expanded clones than CD4+ T cells after ivuxolimab. The antigen specificity of the peripheral T cells that underwent clonal expansion was not determined.

Taken from cysteine to phenylalanine, the CDR3 has 15 residues. CDR3 DNA only is kept here, 45 bases in frame from base 1. From V the trimming removes 6 bases and from J it removes 6 bases, while the gene matches leave 11 bases of the junction unaccounted for. CDR1 and CDR2, looked up from the germline V gene, are MNHNS and SASEGT. The trial excluded patients who had a history of autoimmune disease or who were on systemic immunosuppression. In every dose cohort, peripheral blood was drawn for TCR sequencing at baseline, cycle 4 day 1, and cycle 7 day 1. The samples were taken from a phase I, first-in-human, multicenter, open-label dose-escalation trial of ivuxolimab. Adults with locally advanced or metastatic melanoma, renal cell carcinoma, hepatocellular carcinoma or head and neck squamous cell carcinoma were enrolled in the trial. Before TCR sequencing, CD4+ T cells and CD8+ T cells from peripheral blood were sorted into separate populations.

To sequence the TCRbeta CDR3 region, genomic DNA was isolated from the sorted cells. The immunoSEQ Assay was used to sequence the TCRbeta CDR3 regions. Not all clones reach the TCRdb copy of this immuneACCESS table, which keeps in-frame sequences only. Checked studies attribute under half of the gap to unresolved V genes and leave the rest unexplained. The sample includes around 100,000 clones, with 89% observed a single time. Around 0.16% of the sample belongs to the ten largest clones. This receptor was identified in an adult with an advanced solid tumor such as melanoma, head and neck, liver or kidney cancer. The chain links TRBV6-1 with TRBJ2-7, with 10 bases matching TRBD1. The source was CD4+ or CD8+ T cells sorted from blood, collected in a trial of the OX40 agonist ivuxolimab. The DNA sequence reads TGTGCCAGCAGAGCCTCCGGGACAGGGGCTCTCGAGCAGTACTTC. This translates into CASRASGTGALEQYF.